This T cell receptor beta chain came from a study of Tregs in tolerant kidney transplant recipients. Across the whole study: Sorting of CD4+CD25+CD127- cells followed 3-day belatacept mixed lymphocyte reactions, sometimes with roughly five-day graft donor restimulation. Sorting used antibodies to exclude donor cells. Study conclusions and caveats: Tregs expanded with activated donor B cells seemed most donor-specific.

This CDR3 contains 14 residues. The V and J ends lost 4 bases and 6 bases, in that order; junction bases with no gene match: 7. In germline, CDR1 is SGHKS, CDR2 YYEKEE (reference sequence). Concerning this clone: Its antigen remains unknown.

The repertoire was sequenced with immunoSEQ multiplex PCR; TCRdb's copy has only in-frame clones and lacks some. The sample holds about 44,000 clones, nearly 97% seen once. Sequenced sample: Tregs from blood cultured with allogeneic cells. This clonotype was sampled from a human donor in good health. The genes are TRBV5-5 and TRBJ2-7; 10 nucleotides align to TRBD1. Written as DNA, the CDR3 is TGTGCCAGCAGCACCCGGGACAGGGGAGCCGAGCAGTACTTC. Translation: CASSTRDRGAEQYF.